This T cell receptor beta chain is from a study of blood T cell repertoires in COVID-19. Overall study: Sites in the United States, Italy and Spain provided acute and convalescent COVID-19 samples. T cells, B-cell-depleted T cells, or PBMCs supplied cDNA or gDNA.

V was pared by 5 bases and J by 3 bases, with 10 bases between. Germline CDR1 and CDR2: SEHNR and FQNEAQ (reference sequence). The CDR3 covers 13 residues. Only in-frame clones appear in the TCRdb table, and some are missing; sequencing was by immunoSEQ multiplex PCR. In the table there are about 140,000 clones, roughly 80% of which are singletons. The chain combines TRBV7-9 with TRBJ1-1; weak D call: TRBD1 (5 bases). What was sequenced was peripheral blood. The receptor was isolated from a man in his 70s who had recovered from COVID-19. The CDR3 loop reads CASSRGDHTEAFF. The DNA for the CDR3 is TGTGCCAGCAGCCGGGGGGATCACACTGAAGCTTTCTTT.